The 6 T cell receptor beta chains given below trace back to one sample, sequenced in a study of T-cell reconstitution after alpha-beta-depleted transplantation in children. A TCRbeta library incorporating unique molecular identifiers was prepared. TCRdb re-derived calls from the PCR reads in MiXCR, one entry per CDR3 protein. Of hundreds of thousands of distinct CDR3 sequences detected, under 12% appear once; the ten largest clones hold about 4.3%. Sequencing used PBMCs from the stem cell graft donor, obtained from the stem cell graft. These receptors all come from a human donor who donated a stem cell graft to a child with acute myeloid leukemia.

This clonotype was detected many times. This chain uses TRBV5-1 with TRBJ2-7; D call uncertain. Germline V gives CDR1 SGHRS, CDR2 YFSETQ. V lost 0 bases and J 2 bases, leaving 12 bases between the germline ends. This CDR3 is 15 amino acids long. In nucleotides, the CDR3 is TGCGCCAGCAGCTTGGGGCCATCTCTAACCTACGAGCAGTACTTC. It specifies CASSLGPSLTYEQYF.

This clonotype was seen more than once but under ten times. V gene TRBV29-1 combines with J gene TRBJ2-2; D remains ambiguous. Germline V gives CDR1 SQVTM, CDR2 ANQGSEA. Trimming took 4 bases from V and 2 from J, leaving 11 bases between them. This CDR3 comprises 14 residues. The CDR3 DNA reads as TGCAGCGTTGTGCCGACGCTCAACACCGGGGAGCTGTTTTTT. It is translated as CSVVPTLNTGELFF.

In regard to this clonotype: Since a much larger clone is just one base distant, this may be a read error. V usage is TRBV24-1 and J usage is TRBJ2-2, with 8 bases that match TRBD1. Losses at the gene ends were 6 bases for V and 3 bases for J; bases not matched to a gene: 5. Germline V lookup: CDR1 KGHDR, CDR2 SFDVKD. The length of the CDR3 is 15 residues. The CDR3, as DNA: TGTGCCACCAGTTACTTACAGGGGGACACCGGGGAGCTGTTTTTT. It specifies CATSYLQGDTGELFF.

This clonotype was counted at least ten times. The chain uses TRBV28 and TRBJ2-7; TRBD1 agrees at 10 bases. V was clipped by 4 bases and J by 3 bases; unmatched bases: 21. Germline loops: CDR1 MDHEN, CDR2 SYDVKM. The CDR3 contains 20 residues. The CDR3 is CASSSLPGQGSAGVGYEQYF. As DNA, the CDR3 is TGTGCCAGCAGTTCCCTCCCGGGACAGGGGTCAGCGGGAGTTGGCTACGAGCAGTACTTC.

The V call is TRBV19, the J call TRBJ2-7; no definite D call. The CDR3 consists of 14 residues. Trimming left V 4 bases short and J 3 bases short, with 13 bases between. Germline loops: CDR1 LNHDA, CDR2 SQIVND (reference sequence). This CDR3 is CASSSAKARYEQYF. The CDR3 coding sequence is TGTGCCAGTAGTAGCGCGAAAGCCCGCTACGAGCAGTACTTC.

In this sample, this clonotype turned up many times. The gene calls are TRBV12-3 or TRBV12-4 and TRBJ2-7; 9 bases map to TRBD2. This CDR3 spans 14 amino acids. V lost 6 bases to trimming and J lost 1 base; unmatched junction nucleotides: 4. Here the CDR3 DNA reads TGTGCCAGCAGGGGGGGACTAGCATCCTACGAGCAGTACTTC. Its translation: CASRGGLASYEQYF.